This TCR beta chain was identified in a study of blood T cells in healthy people across ages. Through a sample-barcoded 5' primer and a J-beta primer mix, a second PCR was run for roughly 7 to 11 cycles. MiXCR was run by TCRdb on the 5' RACE reads, yielding one entry per CDR3 protein. The sample records 750,000 to 850,000 distinct CDR3 sequences, roughly 25% being singletons. To note about this clonotype: The target antigen is unknown.

Study-level results: Because donor CMV status was unknown, expanded clonotype changes were possibly confounded.

Drawing of peripheral blood yielded approximately 10 milliliters from each donor. The sample also formed part of further work on T cells of mothers and their children. In that study: Biologically related mothers and children overlapped slightly more than unrelated pairs, a non-significant difference.

Sequences were obtained from blood. The receptor's source is a boy between 5 and 17 years old in good health.

CDR3 bases: TGTGCCAGCAGTGAGGTCGGGGTTCTAGCGGGAGTGATAGGCAATGAGCAGTTCTTC. Translating gives CASSEVGVLAGVIGNEQFF. V usage is TRBV2 and J usage is TRBJ2-1, with 10 bases identical to TRBD2. The V gene end was trimmed by 3 bases and the J gene end by 6 bases; junction bases not matched to a gene: 17. The germline V gene has CDR1 SNHLY and CDR2 FYNNEI. The CDR3 loop spans 19 amino acids.